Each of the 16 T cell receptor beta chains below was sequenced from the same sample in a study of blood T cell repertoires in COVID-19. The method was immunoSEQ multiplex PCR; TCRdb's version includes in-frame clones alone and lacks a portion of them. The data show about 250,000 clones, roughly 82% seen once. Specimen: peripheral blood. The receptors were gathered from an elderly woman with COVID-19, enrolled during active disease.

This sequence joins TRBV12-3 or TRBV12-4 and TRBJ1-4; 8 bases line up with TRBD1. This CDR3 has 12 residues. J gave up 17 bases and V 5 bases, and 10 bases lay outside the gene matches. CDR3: CASSAMGQAFFF. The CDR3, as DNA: TGTGCCAGCAGTGCGATGGGACAGGCATTTTTTTTT.

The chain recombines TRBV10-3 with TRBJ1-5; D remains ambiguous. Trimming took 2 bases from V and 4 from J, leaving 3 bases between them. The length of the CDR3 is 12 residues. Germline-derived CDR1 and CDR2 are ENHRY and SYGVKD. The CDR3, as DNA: TGTGCCATCAGTGAGACTAATCAGCCCCAGCATTTT. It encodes CAISETNQPQHF.

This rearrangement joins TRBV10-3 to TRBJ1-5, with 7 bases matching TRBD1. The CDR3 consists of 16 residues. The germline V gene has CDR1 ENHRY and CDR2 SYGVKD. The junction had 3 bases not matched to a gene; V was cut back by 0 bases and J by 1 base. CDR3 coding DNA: TGTGCCATCAGTGAGTCTGGAGGGGGCAGCAATCAGCCCCAGCATTTT. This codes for CAISESGGGSNQPQHF.

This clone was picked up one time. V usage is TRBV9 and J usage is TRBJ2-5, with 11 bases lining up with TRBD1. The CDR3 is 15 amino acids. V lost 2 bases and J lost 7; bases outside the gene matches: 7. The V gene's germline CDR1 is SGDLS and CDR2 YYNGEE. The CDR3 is CASSVGQGGGRTQYF. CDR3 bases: TGTGCCAGCAGCGTGGGACAGGGGGGAGGACGGACCCAGTACTTC.

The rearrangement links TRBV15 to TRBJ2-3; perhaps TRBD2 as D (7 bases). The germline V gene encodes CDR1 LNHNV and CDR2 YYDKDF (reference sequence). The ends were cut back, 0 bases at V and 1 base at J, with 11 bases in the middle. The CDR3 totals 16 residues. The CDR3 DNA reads TGTGCCACCAGCAGAGATGGGGGGGCCGGCACAGATACGCAGTATTTT. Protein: CATSRDGGAGTDTQYF.

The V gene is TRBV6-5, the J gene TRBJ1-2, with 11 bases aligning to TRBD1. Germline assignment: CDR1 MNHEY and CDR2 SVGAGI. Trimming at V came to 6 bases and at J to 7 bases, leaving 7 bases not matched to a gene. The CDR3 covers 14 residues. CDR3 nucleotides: TGTGCCAGCAGGGGACAGGGGGAAGTGGCTGGCTACACCTTC. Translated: CASRGQGEVAGYTF.

CDR3 sequence (DNA): TGCAGTGCTGCCCGGGACAGGGGGGACACCTTC. Translating gives CSAARDRGDTF. The rearrangement joins TRBV20-1 to TRBJ1-2; 11 positions match TRBD1. This CDR3 contains 11 residues. The V gene end was trimmed by 5 bases and the J gene end by 12 bases; junction bases not matched to a gene: 5. Germline V gene data show CDR1 as DFQATT and CDR2 as SNEGSKA (reference sequence).

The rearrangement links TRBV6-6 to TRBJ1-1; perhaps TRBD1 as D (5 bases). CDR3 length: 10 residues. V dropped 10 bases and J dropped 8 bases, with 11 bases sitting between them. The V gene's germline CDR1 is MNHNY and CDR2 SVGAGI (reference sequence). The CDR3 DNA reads TGTGCCACCTCTCGGGGGGAAGCTTTCTTT. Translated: CATSRGEAFF.

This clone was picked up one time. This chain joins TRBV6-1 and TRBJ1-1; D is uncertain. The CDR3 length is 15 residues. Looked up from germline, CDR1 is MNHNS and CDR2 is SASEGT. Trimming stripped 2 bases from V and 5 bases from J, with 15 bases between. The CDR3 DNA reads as TGTGCCAGCAGTGAAAAGGGTTTTTCGGGAACTGAAGCTTTCTTT. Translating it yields CASSEKGFSGTEAFF.

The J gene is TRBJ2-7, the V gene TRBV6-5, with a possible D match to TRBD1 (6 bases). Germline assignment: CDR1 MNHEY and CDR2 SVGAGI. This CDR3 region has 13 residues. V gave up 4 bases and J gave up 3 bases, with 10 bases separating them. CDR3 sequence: CASSFRGGYEQYF. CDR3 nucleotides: TGTGCCAGCAGTTTCCGAGGGGGCTACGAGCAGTACTTC.

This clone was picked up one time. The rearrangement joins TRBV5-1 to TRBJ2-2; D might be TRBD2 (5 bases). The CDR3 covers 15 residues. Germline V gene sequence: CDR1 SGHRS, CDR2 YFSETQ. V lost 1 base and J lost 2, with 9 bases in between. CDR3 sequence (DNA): TGCGCCAGCAGCTTGCCCCCGGGAAACACCGGGGAGCTGTTTTTT. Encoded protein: CASSLPPGNTGELFF.

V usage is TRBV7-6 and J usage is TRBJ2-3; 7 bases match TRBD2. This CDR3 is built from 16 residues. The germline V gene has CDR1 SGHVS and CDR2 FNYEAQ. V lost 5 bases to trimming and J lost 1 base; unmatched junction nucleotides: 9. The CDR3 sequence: CASSHGRTSGTDTQYF. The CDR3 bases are TGTGCCAGCAGCCATGGACGAACTAGCGGCACAGATACGCAGTATTTT.

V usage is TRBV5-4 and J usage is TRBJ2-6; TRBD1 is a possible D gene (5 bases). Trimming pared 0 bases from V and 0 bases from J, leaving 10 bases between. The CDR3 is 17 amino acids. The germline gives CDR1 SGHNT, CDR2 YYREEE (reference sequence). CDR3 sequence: CASSLGGAGSGANVLTF. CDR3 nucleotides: TGTGCCAGCAGCTTGGGGGGCGCCGGCTCTGGGGCCAACGTCCTGACTTTC.

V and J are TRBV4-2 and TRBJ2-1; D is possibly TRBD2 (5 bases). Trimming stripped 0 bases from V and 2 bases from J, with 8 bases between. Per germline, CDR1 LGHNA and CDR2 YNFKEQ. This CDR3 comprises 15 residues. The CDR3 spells CASSQELVTYNEQFF. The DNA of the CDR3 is TGTGCCAGCAGCCAAGAACTAGTCACCTACAATGAGCAGTTCTTC.

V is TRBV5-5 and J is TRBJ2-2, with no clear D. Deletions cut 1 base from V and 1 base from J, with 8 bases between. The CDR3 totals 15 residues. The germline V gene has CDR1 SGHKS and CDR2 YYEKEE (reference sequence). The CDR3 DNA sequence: TGTGCCAGCAGCTTGAAATCGGGGAACACCGGGGAGCTGTTTTTT. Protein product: CASSLKSGNTGELFF.

DNA for the CDR3: TGTGCCAGCAGTTTGGGCCCCACAGGGCTGTACACAGATACGCAGTATTTT. This codes for CASSLGPTGLYTDTQYF. This rearrangement joins TRBV27 to TRBJ2-3, with a tentative D call TRBD1 (6 bases). Germline values: CDR1 MNHEY, CDR2 SMNVEV (reference sequence). With 3 bases removed from V and 2 bases from J, the gap between germline ends came to 18 bases. This CDR3 is built from 17 residues.